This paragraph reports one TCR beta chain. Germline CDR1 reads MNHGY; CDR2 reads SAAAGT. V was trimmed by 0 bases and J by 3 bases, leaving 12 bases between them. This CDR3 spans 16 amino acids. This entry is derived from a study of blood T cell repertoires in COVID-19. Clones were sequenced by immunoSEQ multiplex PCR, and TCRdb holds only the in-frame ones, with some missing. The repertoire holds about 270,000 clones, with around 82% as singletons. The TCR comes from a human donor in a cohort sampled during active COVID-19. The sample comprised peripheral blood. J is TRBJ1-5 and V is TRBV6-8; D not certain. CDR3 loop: CASSYSDSRDNQPQHF. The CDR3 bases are TGTGCCAGCAGTTACTCCGATTCGCGGGACAATCAGCCCCAGCATTTT.